This entry concerns a single T cell receptor (beta chain). This sample was included in a study of blood T cell repertoires in COVID-19. Data came from immunoSEQ multiplex PCR; TCRdb stores just in-frame clones and leaves some out. In the table there are around 250,000 clones, roughly 86% of which are singletons. The CDR3 loop spans 14 amino acids. J was trimmed by 6 bases and V by 7 bases; bases with no gene match: 11. CDR1 and CDR2 (germline): SGHRS, YFSETQ. The chain recombines TRBV5-1 with TRBJ1-1; 8 bases agree with TRBD1. Input material: PBMCs or T cells enriched from blood (not recorded which). The origin of this receptor is a woman aged 45-60 years who had recovered from COVID-19. CDR3 protein: CASGPDRADSEAFF. Written as DNA, the CDR3 is TGCGCCAGCGGCCCGGACAGGGCAGACTCTGAAGCTTTCTTT.